The 28 T cell receptor beta chains in this list originate from one sample, sequenced in a study of OX40 agonist ivuxolimab in advanced cancers. TCRdb's copy holds only in-frame clones and misses some; the assay was immunoSEQ multiplex PCR. Of about 82,000 clones in the sample, around 87% are singletons; the top ten hold around 0.97%. The sample in question was CD4+ or CD8+ T cells sorted from blood, obtained in a trial of the OX40 agonist ivuxolimab. The source is an adult with an advanced solid tumor such as melanoma, head and neck, liver or kidney cancer.

V gene TRBV11-2 combines with J gene TRBJ1-3; no clear D. CDR1 is SGHAT and CDR2 is FQNNGV in the germline V gene. V shed 4 bases and J shed 0 bases, with 7 bases lying between them. The CDR3 runs to 14 residues. Written as DNA, the CDR3 is TGTGCCAGCAGCTCCTTCAGCTCTGGAAACACCATATATTTT. Its translation: CASSSFSSGNTIYF.

V gene TRBV7-2 combines with J gene TRBJ2-7; D tentatively reads TRBD1 or TRBD2 (7 bases each). The germline CDR1 and CDR2 sequences are SGHTA and FQGNSA. There are 16 residues in the CDR3. The V gene lost 3 bases and the J gene lost 3 bases, with 18 bases spanning the gap. The CDR3 loop reads CASSFGFGRGGYEQYF. CDR3 nucleotides: TGTGCCAGCAGCTTCGGGTTTGGCAGGGGGGGCTACGAGCAGTACTTC.

The V and J genes are TRBV5-8 and TRBJ1-1, with D tentatively TRBD1 (6 bases). This CDR3 is built from 16 residues. Germline loops: CDR1 SGHTS, CDR2 YDEGEE. V was trimmed by 3 bases and J by 1 base, leaving 16 bases between them. CDR3 sequence (DNA): TGTGCCAGCAGCTACGGACAGCGCTACCAGAACACTGAAGCTTTCTTT. The encoded protein is CASSYGQRYQNTEAFF.

The chain carries TRBV7-7 and TRBJ2-2; D perhaps matches TRBD1 (6 bases). V dropped 5 bases and J dropped 4 bases, with 14 bases sitting between them. The CDR3 totals 15 residues. In germline, CDR1 is SSHAT, CDR2 FNYEAQ (reference sequence). The CDR3 DNA reads TGTGCCAGCAGCCCCGCGACAGGAGGCACCGGGGAGCTGTTTTTT. It translates to CASSPATGGTGELFF.

The chain joins TRBV6-5 to TRBJ1-1, with TRBD1 as a possible D gene (6 bases). Trimming took 0 bases from V and 6 from J, leaving 14 bases between them. Germline assignment: CDR1 MNHEY and CDR2 SVGAGI. The CDR3 has 15 residues. The CDR3 is CASSYSKQGFAEAFF. In DNA, the CDR3 is TGTGCCAGCAGTTACTCCAAGCAGGGGTTCGCTGAAGCTTTCTTT.

The rearrangement joins TRBV2 to TRBJ1-5; a weak D match, TRBD1 (6 bases). The CDR3 is made up of 13 amino acids. V was shortened by 9 bases and J by 3 bases, with 12 bases between the two germline ends. Germline assignment: CDR1 SNHLY and CDR2 FYNNEI. CDR3 amino acids: CASAYRDNQPQHF. CDR3 DNA sequence: TGTGCCAGTGCATACAGGGACAATCAGCCCCAGCATTTT.

This chain connects TRBV4-3 to TRBJ1-1; unclear D gene. From germline, CDR1 is LGHNA and CDR2 YSLEER. CDR3 length: 13 residues. Between the trimmed V and J ends, which lost 0 bases and 11 bases, there was a span of 13 bases. This CDR3 reads CASSQDAGIMAFF. The CDR3 DNA is TGCGCCAGCAGCCAAGATGCGGGGATCATGGCTTTCTTT.

The chain employs TRBV19 and TRBJ2-3, with 8 bases aligning to TRBD2. This CDR3 is 14 amino acids long. The trim removed 6 bases at V and 5 bases at J, leaving 7 bases unmatched. Germline CDR1 LNHDA, CDR2 SQIVND (reference sequence). CDR3 coding DNA: TGTGCCAGTAGGGAAGCGGGAGCGGGAGATACGCAGTATTTT. It translates to CASREAGAGDTQYF. Drawing the rest from reference TRBV19 and TRBJ2-3, the complete variable domain is DGGITQSPKYLFRKEGQNVTLSCEQNLNHDAMYWYRQDPGQGLRLIYYSQIVNDFQKGDIAEGYSVSREKKESFPLTVTSAQKNPTAFYLCASREAGAGDTQYFGPGTRLTVL.

J is TRBJ1-1 and V is TRBV6-4, with D uncertain. Germline loops: CDR1 MRHNA, CDR2 SNTAGT. V lost 6 bases and J lost 2, with 10 bases in between. The CDR3 runs to 13 residues. CDR3 loop: CASREGPNTEAFF. The CDR3 DNA reads TGTGCCAGCAGGGAAGGGCCTAACACTGAAGCTTTCTTT.

The chain employs TRBV28 and TRBJ1-1, with 11 bases fitting TRBD1. The CDR3 covers 16 residues. Germline trimming cut 6 bases from V and 6 bases from J; bases unmatched to any gene: 12. Germline CDR1 is MDHEN and CDR2 is SYDVKM. CDR3 DNA: TGTGCCAGCAGGAGCCCCGGGACAGGGGGAGGTGCTGAAGCTTTCTTT. Amino acid sequence: CASRSPGTGGGAEAFF.

The rearrangement uses TRBV27 and TRBJ1-4, with D perhaps TRBD1 (6 bases). V shed 3 bases and J shed 11 bases, with 10 bases lying between them. This CDR3 has 12 residues. Germline V gene data show CDR1 as MNHEY and CDR2 as SMNVEV (reference sequence). Written as DNA, the CDR3 is TGTGCCAGCAGTTTTAGAGGGGGGAAACTGTTTTTT. Encoded protein: CASSFRGGKLFF.

The chain employs TRBV19 and TRBJ1-2, with D possibly TRBD1 on 5 matching bases. V was trimmed by 7 bases and J by 8 bases, leaving 23 bases between them. Per the germline V gene, CDR1 is LNHDA and CDR2 is SQIVND (reference sequence). CDR3 size: 15 residues. DNA for the CDR3: TGTGCCAGTAACAATCTGGGGCTCCAAGATAGGGGCTACACCTTC. Translated, it gives CASNNLGLQDRGYTF. The full variable domain, its missing parts supplied by reference TRBV19 and TRBJ1-2, is DGGITQSPKYLFRKEGQNVTLSCEQNLNHDAMYWYRQDPGQGLRLIYYSQIVNDFQKGDIAEGYSVSREKKESFPLTVTSAQKNPTAFYLCASNNLGLQDRGYTFGSGTRLTVV.

This chain joins TRBV7-7 and TRBJ2-2, with 11 bases fitting TRBD1. The junction had 1 base not matched to a gene; V was cut back by 3 bases and J by 7 bases. Germline V gene lookup returns CDR1 SSHAT and CDR2 FNYEAQ (reference sequence). The length of the CDR3 is 14 residues. The CDR3 loop is CASSLGQGDGELFF. DNA of the CDR3: TGTGCCAGCAGCTTGGGACAGGGGGACGGGGAGCTGTTTTTT.

Note on this clone: Other DNA sequences within the sample encode an identical CDR3. J is TRBJ1-1 and V is TRBV6-5, with D unclear. V gave up 3 bases and J gave up 5 bases, with 10 bases separating them. Per germline, CDR1 MNHEY and CDR2 SVGAGI. The CDR3 length is 13 residues. In DNA form, the CDR3 reads TGTGCCAGCAGTTATAGTGCCGGGACTGAAGCTTTCTTT. Translated: CASSYSAGTEAFF.

The chain has TRBV4-2 and TRBJ1-6; TRBD1 might be the D (6 bases). Germline-derived CDR1 and CDR2 are LGHNA and YNFKEQ. V was trimmed by 0 bases and J by 6 bases, leaving 12 bases between them. This CDR3 is built from 16 residues. In nucleotides, the CDR3 is TGTGCCAGCAGCCAAGAAGGTTCAGGGGTTAATTCACCCCTCCACTTT. Its protein is CASSQEGSGVNSPLHF.

This clone was counted a single time. V is TRBV5-1 and J is TRBJ2-5; the D is unclear. Looked up from germline, CDR1 is SGHRS and CDR2 is YFSETQ. The CDR3 runs to 12 residues. Trimming shortened V by 3 bases and J by 1 base, and 4 bases separated the two germline ends. The DNA of the CDR3 is TGCGCCAGCAGCTGGAGCCAAGAGACCCAGTACTTC. The encoded protein is CASSWSQETQYF.

The chain has TRBV9 and TRBJ1-1, with TRBD1 matching over 8 bases. After removal of 5 bases from V and 11 bases from J, the junction contained 8 bases not matched to a gene. From germline, CDR1 is SGDLS and CDR2 YYNGEE. This CDR3 spans 12 amino acids. The CDR3 DNA reads as TGTGCCAGCAGTGAGCTGACAGGGGCGGCTTTCTTT. This gives the protein CASSELTGAAFF. The variable domain in full, completed from reference TRBV9 and TRBJ1-1, reads DSGVTQTPKHLITATGQRVTLRCSPRSGDLSVYWYQQSLDQGLQFLIQYYNGEERAKGNILERFSAQQFPDLHSELNLSSLELGDSALYFCASSELTGAAFFGQGTRLTVV.

The rearrangement links TRBV4-2 to TRBJ2-3; no definite D call. The CDR3 loop spans 14 amino acids. V was shortened by 1 base and J by 4 bases, with 9 bases between the two germline ends. Germline V gene lookup returns CDR1 LGHNA and CDR2 YNFKEQ. CDR3 protein: CASSQVGPADTQYF. The CDR3 bases are TGTGCCAGCAGCCAAGTAGGTCCGGCAGATACGCAGTATTTT.

The chain employs TRBV25-1 and TRBJ1-2, with D possibly matching TRBD1 (5 bases). The germline CDR1 and CDR2 sequences are MGHDK and SYGVNS. V gave up 8 bases and J gave up 8 bases, with 15 bases separating them. The CDR3 is 12 residues long. Here the CDR3 DNA reads TGTGCCAGCCGCCATCCAGGGCACGGCTACACCTTC. This codes for CASRHPGHGYTF.

The V and J genes are TRBV19 and TRBJ2-3, with TRBD1 as a possible D gene (5 bases). Germline lookup yields CDR1 LNHDA and CDR2 SQIVND (reference sequence). The CDR3 sequence is 14 residues long. Deletions cut 6 bases from V and 0 bases from J, with 10 bases between. Here the CDR3 DNA reads TGTGCCAGTAGGATGACAGTTAGCACAGATACGCAGTATTTT. It is translated as CASRMTVSTDTQYF.

The chain carries TRBV7-3 and TRBJ2-1; D might be TRBD1 (6 bases). The CDR3 has 14 residues. The germline V and J ends were trimmed by 2 bases and 7 bases, with 12 bases remaining between them. The germline V gene has CDR1 SGHTA and CDR2 FQGTGA. The CDR3 region is CASSLGFQGNEQFF. DNA of the CDR3: TGTGCCAGCAGCTTAGGTTTTCAGGGGAATGAGCAGTTCTTC.

V usage is TRBV10-3 and J usage is TRBJ1-1, with 9 bases fitting TRBD1. V dropped 6 bases and J dropped 0; count of bases not matched to a gene: 2. Germline V gene data show CDR1 as ENHRY and CDR2 as SYGVKD. This CDR3 spans 14 amino acids. CDR3 in amino acids: CAIRGTGMNTEAFF. The CDR3 nucleotides read TGTGCCATCAGGGGGACAGGGATGAACACTGAAGCTTTCTTT.

The chain uses TRBV19 and TRBJ1-5; possibly TRBD1 for D (5 bases). Germline loops: CDR1 LNHDA, CDR2 SQIVND (reference sequence). Trimming took 7 bases from V and 7 from J, leaving 14 bases between them. The CDR3 loop spans 13 amino acids. The CDR3 sequence: CASTTGQGQPQHF. The CDR3 nucleotides are TGTGCCAGTACCACAGGTCAGGGCCAGCCCCAGCATTTT.

V usage is TRBV10-3 and J usage is TRBJ1-1; perhaps TRBD1 as D (6 bases). The CDR3 spans 13 residues. The germline V gene has CDR1 ENHRY and CDR2 SYGVKD. Trimming removed 2 bases from V and 7 bases from J, with 11 bases in between. This CDR3 reads CAISEPGAREAFF. The CDR3 DNA reads TGTGCCATCAGTGAGCCAGGGGCTCGTGAAGCTTTCTTT.

The chain is built from TRBV7-2 and TRBJ2-7; 7 nucleotides align to TRBD1. Germline lookup yields CDR1 SGHTA and CDR2 FQGNSA. J lost 3 bases, V lost 0 bases, and 5 bases had no gene match. The CDR3 is made up of 15 amino acids. The CDR3 reads CASSLATGQFYEQYF. The CDR3 DNA reads as TGTGCCAGCAGCTTAGCGACAGGGCAGTTCTACGAGCAGTACTTC.

This chain joins TRBV27 and TRBJ1-2; D unclear. Germline V gene data show CDR1 as MNHEY and CDR2 as SMNVEV (reference sequence). The ends were cut back, 6 bases at V and 7 bases at J, with 9 bases in the middle. CDR3 size: 11 residues. This CDR3 reads CASRGNVGYTF. CDR3 bases: TGTGCCAGCAGGGGGAACGTTGGCTACACCTTC.

This clone has only one observation. This chain uses TRBV10-3 with TRBJ2-7; 9 bases fit TRBD1. V lost 9 bases, J lost 2 bases, and 8 bases stayed unmatched. Germline assignment: CDR1 ENHRY and CDR2 SYGVKD. This CDR3 region has 14 residues. The CDR3 nucleotides read TGTGCCATGGGGTTCGGGACAGGGCCCTACGAGCAGTACTTC. This encodes CAMGFGTGPYEQYF.

CDR3 nucleotide sequence: TGTGCCAGCAGCTTGGACAGGGGCGGTGGCTACACCTTC. This sequence encodes CASSLDRGGGYTF. The chain is built from TRBV7-9 and TRBJ1-2, with TRBD1 identical over 9 bases. The V and J ends lost 3 bases and 7 bases, in that order; junction bases with no gene match: 3. The CDR3 runs 13 residues. Germline assignment: CDR1 SEHNR and CDR2 FQNEAQ (reference sequence).